The 17 T cell receptor beta chains presented below share a single source sample, sequenced in a study of regulatory T cells in long-lasting Graves disease. Regarding time point: persistent/refractory GD, antithyroid drugs over 5 years with positive TRAb. From RNA extracted from PBMCs, the TCR library was made. According to the study, TCR beta libraries were built with iRepertoire HTBI primers and CDR3-region Arm-PCR. TCRdb analysed the multiplex PCR reads with MiXCR anew, one entry per CDR3 protein. Seen here are 400,000 or so distinct CDR3 sequences, 20% to 25% observed once, and the top ten hold less than 25%. The source material was peripheral blood mononuclear cells (PBMCs), sampled when the disease was refractory, from a patient treated with antithyroid drugs. The receptor set was obtained from a female donor with Graves disease.

The genes are TRBV6-4 and TRBJ2-2; 9 bases fit TRBD1. This CDR3 comprises 14 residues. CDR1 is MRHNA and CDR2 is SNTAGT in the germline V gene. Unmatched junction bases numbered 3, after V lost 6 bases and J lost 4 bases. The CDR3 region is CASRGTGSTGELFF. The CDR3 region has the DNA TGTGCCAGCAGAGGGACAGGGTCCACCGGGGAGCTGTTTTTT.

This clonotype has just a few counts. This chain joins TRBV6-2 or TRBV6-3 and TRBJ2-7; 11 nucleotides agree with TRBD2. The CDR3 covers 16 residues. The junction had 6 bases not matched to a gene; V was cut back by 2 bases and J by 3 bases. Germline CDR1 and CDR2: MNHEY and SVGEGT. The CDR3 DNA sequence: TGTGCCAGCAGTTACACCCTAGCGGGAGGCGACTACGAGCAGTACTTC. It codes for CASSYTLAGGDYEQYF.

This clonotype was picked up a small number of times. V is TRBV15 and J is TRBJ2-7; 7 bases match TRBD1. CDR1 and CDR2 from the germline V gene are LNHNV and YYDKDF (reference sequence). The trim removed 5 bases at V and 3 bases at J, leaving 7 bases unmatched. This CDR3 region has 14 residues. The CDR3 nucleotides read TGTGCCACCAGCCAGCGGACAGGAGACTACGAGCAGTACTTC. Amino acids: CATSQRTGDYEQYF.

This clonotype came up many times. This rearrangement joins TRBV11-2 to TRBJ2-5; D uncertain. There are 15 residues in the CDR3. With 0 bases removed from V and 5 bases from J, the gap between germline ends came to 13 bases. Germline V gene lookup returns CDR1 SGHAT and CDR2 FQNNGV. The CDR3 DNA reads as TGTGCCAGCAGCTTAGATCTAGAAGGGTGGGAGACCCAGTACTTC. It specifies CASSLDLEGWETQYF. The full variable domain, in which reference TRBV11-2 and TRBJ2-5 provide the parts outside the CDR3, is EAGVAQSPRYKIIEKRQSVAFWCNPISGHATLYWYQQILGQGPKLLIQFQNNGVVDDSQLPKDRFSAERLKGVDSTLKIQPAKLEDSAVYLCASSLDLEGWETQYFGPGTRLLVL.

This clonotype was seen repeatedly, ten times or more. V and J are TRBV12-3 or TRBV12-4 and TRBJ1-2; the D gene is possibly TRBD1 (5 bases). V was clipped by 5 bases and J by 5 bases, with 15 bases between them. The CDR3 is made up of 14 amino acids. The CDR3, as DNA: TGTGCCAGCAGTAATCCAGGGAGAGAGTATGGCTACACCTTC. It specifies CASSNPGREYGYTF.

To note about this clonotype: With a much larger clone just one base away, this may be a read error. The rearrangement uses TRBV27 and TRBJ1-5; D remains unclear. Germline CDR1 and CDR2: MNHEY and SMNVEV (reference sequence). The V and J ends lost 0 bases and 9 bases respectively, with 9 bases between them. The CDR3 runs 13 residues. CDR3 coding DNA: TGTGCCAGCAGTTTATCAGGTTTACGGCCCCAGCATTTT. This sequence encodes CASSLSGLRPQHF.

The chain links TRBV5-1 to TRBJ1-1, with D perhaps TRBD1 (6 bases). Germline V gene lookup returns CDR1 SGHRS and CDR2 YFSETQ. The V end lost 0 bases, the J end lost 0 bases, and 9 bases lay between the germline ends. This CDR3 contains 15 residues. CDR3 sequence reads: CASSLAGALNTEAFF. CDR3 nucleotides: TGCGCCAGCAGCTTGGCGGGGGCCCTGAACACTGAAGCTTTCTTT.

Concerning this clonotype itself: A read error may explain this, as a much larger clone is one base away. The chain recombines TRBV29-1 with TRBJ2-5; TRBD1 aligns across 10 bases. From germline, CDR1 is SQVTM and CDR2 ANQGSEA. There are 14 residues in the CDR3. Trimming cost V 7 bases and J 5 bases; bases outside gene matches: 10. The CDR3 loop reads CSAADRGRMETQYF. The CDR3 DNA reads TGCAGCGCGGCCGACAGGGGGCGGATGGAGACCCAGTACTTC.

J is TRBJ2-3 and V is TRBV18, with TRBD2 matching over 8 bases. The CDR3 is 12 residues long. Germline CDR1 and CDR2: KGHSH and LQKENI. Unmatched junction bases numbered 7, after V lost 2 bases and J lost 15 bases. The CDR3 region is CASSPVGLEGYF. Here the CDR3 DNA reads TGTGCCAGCTCACCAGTGGGACTAGAGGGATATTTT. Variable domain in full (rest from reference TRBV18 and TRBJ2-3): NAGVMQNPRHLVRRRGQEARLRCSPMKGHSHVYWYRQLPEEGLKFMVYLQKENIIDESGMPKERFSAEFPKEGPSILRIQQVVRGDSAAYFCASSPVGLEGYFGPGTRLTVL.

The chain has TRBV6-1 and TRBJ2-7, with D hard to call. The CDR3 length is 16 residues. The ends were cut back, 2 bases at V and 0 bases at J, with 14 bases in the middle. CDR1 is MNHNS and CDR2 is SASEGT in the germline V gene. As DNA, the CDR3 is TGTGCCAGCAGTGAATCGGCAGGACCCTTCTCCTACGAGCAGTACTTC. Amino acid sequence: CASSESAGPFSYEQYF.

The chain has TRBV7-8 and TRBJ1-1, with D hard to call. Germline V gene lookup returns CDR1 SGHVS and CDR2 FQNEAQ. With 1 base removed from V and 1 base from J, the gap between germline ends came to 7 bases. The CDR3 has 14 amino acids. CDR3 loop: CASSLDVGNTEAFF. As DNA, the CDR3 is TGTGCCAGCAGCTTAGATGTAGGGAACACTGAAGCTTTCTTT.

This clonotype appeared many times. The rearrangement links TRBV15 to TRBJ1-4, with a possible D match to TRBD1 (6 bases). This CDR3 contains 15 residues. Trimming removed 0 bases at V and 10 bases at J, with 15 bases between. Looked up from germline, CDR1 is LNHNV and CDR2 is YYDKDF (reference sequence). Written as DNA, the CDR3 is TGTGCCACCAGCAGAGATTGGCAACAGGGCGGAAAACTGTTTTTT. Its protein product is CATSRDWQQGGKLFF. Complete variable domain (other parts from reference TRBV15 and TRBJ1-4): DAMVIQNPRYQVTQFGKPVTLSCSQTLNHNVMYWYQQKSSQAPKLLFHYYDKDFNNEADTPDNFQSRRPNTSFCFLDIRSPGLGDTAMYLCATSRDWQQGGKLFFGSGTQLSVL.

This clonotype was counted once. The chain employs TRBV19 and TRBJ2-1, with D unclear. There are 13 residues in the CDR3. V gave up 5 bases and J gave up 6 bases, with 11 bases separating them. In germline, CDR1 is LNHDA, CDR2 SQIVND (reference sequence). This CDR3 is CASSGNIANEQFF. CDR3 nucleotide sequence: TGTGCCAGTAGTGGCAACATTGCCAATGAGCAGTTCTTC.

This clonotype was detected many times. This chain links TRBV11-3 with TRBJ1-5; TRBD1 is a possible D gene (5 bases). The CDR3 has 17 residues. Trimming stripped 7 bases from V and 2 bases from J, with 21 bases between. CDR1 and CDR2 (germline): SGHNT, YENEEA. CDR3 sequence: CASIHLPRRAGNQPQHF. The DNA of the CDR3 is TGTGCCAGCATCCACCTACCCCGCAGGGCTGGCAATCAGCCCCAGCATTTT.

This clonotype was counted only a few times. This chain links TRBV5-1 with TRBJ1-2; 9 nucleotides match TRBD1. V lost 0 bases to trimming and J lost 8 bases; unmatched junction nucleotides: 5. The germline V gene has CDR1 SGHRS and CDR2 YFSETQ. The CDR3 has 14 residues. Here the CDR3 reads CASSLEGTGIGYTF. CDR3 nucleotide sequence: TGCGCCAGCAGCTTGGAGGGGACAGGGATCGGCTACACCTTC.

This clonotype was seen ten or more times. The V gene is TRBV27, the J gene TRBJ2-4; D is undetermined. V lost 5 bases to trimming and J lost 8 bases, with 13 bases between them. CDR1 and CDR2 (germline): MNHEY, SMNVEV (reference sequence). The CDR3 is 13 residues long. The CDR3 reads CASSPREMYIQYF. The CDR3 bases are TGTGCCAGCAGTCCCCGCGAGATGTACATTCAGTACTTC.

With regard to this clonotype: The junction shows a germline mismatch at one end, possibly a read error. The chain joins TRBV27 to TRBJ1-6; 9 bases match TRBD1. CDR3 length: 16 residues. Per the germline V gene, CDR1 is MNHEY and CDR2 is SMNVEV (reference sequence). In DNA, the CDR3 is TGTGCCAGCAGTTTATTGGGACAGGGAAATAATTCATCCCTCCACTTT. It encodes CASSLLGQGNNSSLHF.